This record concerns one T cell receptor beta chain sequence. Its antigen remains unidentified. These data originate in a study of Ad26.COV2.S vaccination and SARS-CoV-2 variants. Losses at the gene ends were 5 bases for V and 7 bases for J; bases not matched to a gene: 11. Per the germline V gene, CDR1 is MNHEY and CDR2 is SVGEGT. The CDR3 is 14 amino acids. General study findings and limits: Vaccine recipients surpassed placebo recipients in spike-specific TCR breadth.

TCRdb's copy holds only in-frame clones and misses some; the assay was immunoSEQ multiplex PCR. The sample records about 350,000 clones, about 91% being singletons. The receptor was isolated from a human donor who had recovered from COVID-19. The sample was peripheral blood, taken after recovery from COVID-19. The genes are TRBV6-2 or TRBV6-3 and TRBJ2-7; 7 positions agree with TRBD1. In nucleotides, the CDR3 is TGTGCCAGCAGTCCGGGACAGATAGGCCGGGAGCAGTACTTC. Residues: CASSPGQIGREQYF.